The 18 T cell receptor beta chains listed next were all sequenced from one sample in a study of blood T cell repertoires in COVID-19. Method: immunoSEQ multiplex PCR; TCRdb's copy keeps in-frame clones and lacks some. In the table there are some 670,000 clones, about 90% of which are singletons. Material for sequencing was peripheral blood. The receptor set was obtained from a young woman with acute or convalescent COVID-19.

The V call is TRBV3-1 (or the pseudogene TRBV3-2), the J call TRBJ1-5; D remains ambiguous. V gave up 5 bases and J gave up 0 bases, with 8 bases separating them. Germline CDR1 LGHDT, CDR2 YNNKEL (reference sequence). This CDR3 has 14 amino acids. The CDR3 sequence is CASSTEDSNQPQHF. The CDR3 region has the DNA TGTGCCAGCAGCACCGAGGATAGCAATCAGCCCCAGCATTTT.

This chain connects TRBV27 to TRBJ2-7; D remains ambiguous. Germline assignment: CDR1 MNHEY and CDR2 SMNVEV (reference sequence). Trimming pared 4 bases from V and 3 bases from J, leaving 13 bases between. The CDR3 contains 14 residues. CDR3: CASSSEADYYEQYF. The CDR3 DNA is TGTGCCAGCAGTTCTGAGGCTGATTACTACGAGCAGTACTTC.

This sequence joins TRBV12-3 or TRBV12-4 and TRBJ2-2; no clear D gene. The CDR3 extends over 13 amino acids. The V gene lost 7 bases and the J gene lost 3 bases, with 9 bases spanning the gap. The CDR3 protein is CASIQPDTGELFF. The CDR3 DNA sequence: TGTGCCAGCATCCAACCAGACACCGGGGAGCTGTTTTTT.

The V and J genes are TRBV3-1 (or the pseudogene TRBV3-2) and TRBJ1-1, with D possibly TRBD1 on 6 matching bases. Trimming cost V 8 bases and J 5 bases, with 24 bases left between them. The CDR3 sequence is 16 residues long. Germline values: CDR1 LGHDT, CDR2 YNNKEL (reference sequence). This CDR3 reads CASGRGRGRGRTEAFF. The CDR3 bases are TGTGCCAGCGGTCGGGGCAGGGGTCGCGGGAGGACTGAAGCTTTCTTT.

V usage is TRBV4-3 and J usage is TRBJ1-4; no definite D call. Germline V CDR1 and CDR2: LGHNA, YSLEER. Trimming cost V 1 base and J 6 bases, with 12 bases left between them. This CDR3 comprises 15 residues. CDR3 sequence (DNA): TGCGCCAGCAGCCAAGCTGCGAGGGAAGATGAAAAACTGTTTTTT. Its translation is CASSQAAREDEKLFF.

This clone was detected only once. V usage is TRBV9 and J usage is TRBJ1-1; no definite D call. V lost 4 bases and J lost 1, with 11 bases in between. CDR1 is SGDLS and CDR2 is YYNGEE in the germline V gene. CDR3 length equals 14 residues. In nucleotides, the CDR3 is TGTGCCAGCAGCCCCAGGAGCGGGAACACTGAAGCTTTCTTT. The encoded protein is CASSPRSGNTEAFF.

This clone was found once. J is TRBJ1-2 and V is TRBV29-1; D possibly corresponds to TRBD1 (6 bases). Germline values: CDR1 SQVTM, CDR2 ANQGSEA. The CDR3 is 13 residues long. V shed 8 bases and J shed 4 bases, with 17 bases lying between them. The CDR3 is CSITEDSFYGYTF. CDR3 nucleotides: TGCAGCATAACTGAGGACAGCTTCTATGGCTACACCTTC.

This chain joins TRBV10-3 and TRBJ2-7, with a tentative D call TRBD1 (5 bases). The V gene's germline CDR1 is ENHRY and CDR2 SYGVKD. The CDR3 loop spans 15 amino acids. The V end lost 4 bases, the J end lost 3 bases, and 16 bases lay between the germline ends. The CDR3 DNA sequence: TGTGCCATCAGTGGGGGCACCCAACAGGTCTACGAGCAGTACTTC. Its translation is CAISGGTQQVYEQYF.

The chain employs TRBV21-1 and TRBJ1-2; TRBD1 is the table's D call, not checked against the DNA. TRBV21-1 has pseudogene status. This CDR3 is built from 15 residues. CDR3 region: CASSKCTGKDYGYTF. The CDR3 DNA follows: TGTGCCAGCAGCAAATGCACAGGGAAGGACTATGGCTACACCTTC.

The chain recombines TRBV19 with TRBJ1-5; TRBD1 matches 7 bases. This CDR3 has 17 residues. V shed 4 bases, J shed 0 bases, and the junction held 9 bases outside the gene matches. The germline CDR1 and CDR2 sequences are LNHDA and SQIVND (reference sequence). The DNA for the CDR3 is TGTGCCAGTAGTACACGGGACAGAGTCGATAGCAATCAGCCCCAGCATTTT. Amino acid sequence: CASSTRDRVDSNQPQHF.

This rearrangement joins TRBV6-2 or TRBV6-3 to TRBJ1-5, with TRBD1 identical over 7 bases. V lost 3 bases to trimming and J lost 1 base; unmatched junction nucleotides: 18. From germline, CDR1 is MNHEY and CDR2 SVGEGT. The CDR3 loop spans 20 amino acids. The CDR3 here is CASSYLVSGTVNPSNQPQHF. CDR3 sequence (DNA): TGTGCCAGCAGTTATCTTGTAAGTGGGACAGTCAATCCAAGCAATCAGCCCCAGCATTTT.

The gene calls are TRBV2 and TRBJ1-2, with 7 bases matching TRBD1. The CDR3 is 15 residues long. Germline V gives CDR1 SNHLY, CDR2 FYNNEI. V lost 6 bases to trimming and J lost 2 bases; unmatched junction nucleotides: 9. CDR3 sequence reads: CASRENRGDNYGYTF. The CDR3 DNA follows: TGTGCCAGCAGGGAAAACAGGGGTGACAACTATGGCTACACCTTC.

The chain has TRBV19 and TRBJ2-1; possible D gene TRBD2, 6 bases. CDR1 and CDR2 (germline): LNHDA, SQIVND (reference sequence). Trimming took 3 bases from V and 3 from J, leaving 15 bases between them. The CDR3 is 16 residues long. CDR3 protein: CASSISLGGDYNEQFF. DNA of the CDR3: TGTGCCAGTAGTATTTCTCTGGGCGGGGACTACAATGAGCAGTTCTTC.

CDR3 sequence: CASSYGRLYGYTF. CDR3 in DNA: TGTGCCAGCAGTTACGGGAGGCTGTATGGCTACACCTTC. V and J are TRBV28 and TRBJ1-2; D call uncertain. CDR1 MDHEN and CDR2 SYDVKM come from the germline V gene. V shed 4 bases and J shed 5 bases, with 11 bases lying between them. This CDR3 comprises 13 residues.

The chain has TRBV7-9 and TRBJ2-7; D unclear. V was clipped by 3 bases and J by 3 bases, with 12 bases between them. Germline lookup yields CDR1 SEHNR and CDR2 FQNEAQ (reference sequence). This CDR3 is 14 amino acids long. CDR3 residues: CASSFPTMHYEQYF. CDR3 nucleotides: TGTGCCAGCAGCTTCCCGACAATGCACTACGAGCAGTACTTC.

This clone has more than one count but fewer than ten. V and J are TRBV7-4 and TRBJ1-2, with a weak D call TRBD1 (5 bases). Germline V lookup: CDR1 SGHVT, CDR2 SQSDAQ. The CDR3 contains 13 residues. The V gene lost 4 bases and the J gene lost 8 bases, with 14 bases spanning the gap. Here the CDR3 reads CASSSGTGGGYTF. CDR3 nucleotide sequence: TGTGCCAGCAGCTCGGGGACGGGGGGAGGCTACACCTTC.

This clone showed up just once. The genes are TRBV18 and TRBJ2-1, with D possibly being TRBD2 (5 bases). Germline assignment: CDR1 KGHSH and CDR2 LQKENI. The CDR3 consists of 13 residues. The ends were cut back, 2 bases at V and 6 bases at J, with 8 bases in the middle. DNA of the CDR3: TGTGCCAGCTCACCAGGGCGGGTCAATGAGCAGTTCTTC. It encodes CASSPGRVNEQFF.

J is TRBJ2-7 and V is TRBV6-5, with 10 bases fitting TRBD2. Per germline, CDR1 MNHEY and CDR2 SVGAGI. Trimming removed 6 bases from V and 12 bases from J; junction bases left unmatched: 8. This CDR3 comprises 12 residues. The CDR3 is CASRQRGGSPYF. The CDR3 bases are TGTGCCAGCAGGCAGCGGGGGGGATCTCCGTACTTC.